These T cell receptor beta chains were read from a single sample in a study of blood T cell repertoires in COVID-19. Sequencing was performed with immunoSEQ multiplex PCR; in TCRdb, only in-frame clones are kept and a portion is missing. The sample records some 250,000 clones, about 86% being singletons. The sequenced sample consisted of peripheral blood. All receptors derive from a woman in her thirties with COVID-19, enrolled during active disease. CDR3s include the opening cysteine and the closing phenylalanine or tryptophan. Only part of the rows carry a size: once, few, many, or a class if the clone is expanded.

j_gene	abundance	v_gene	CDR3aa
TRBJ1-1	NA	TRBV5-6	CASSAGPPEGEAFF
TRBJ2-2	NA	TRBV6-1	CASSEDLLNRGTGELFF
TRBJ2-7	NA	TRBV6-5	CASIGTGVTYEQYF
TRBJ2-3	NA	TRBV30	CAWTPGADTQYF
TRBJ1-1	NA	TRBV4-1	CASSLTGVAEAFF
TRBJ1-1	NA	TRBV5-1	CASSLLLDTEAFF
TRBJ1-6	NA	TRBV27	CASSFGSGSPLHF
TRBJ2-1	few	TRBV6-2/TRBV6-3	CASSPLRERGEQFF
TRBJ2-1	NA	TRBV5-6	CASSLAGAGDLILYNEQFF
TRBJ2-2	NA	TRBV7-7	CASSSGGFTGELFF
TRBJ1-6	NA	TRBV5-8	CASSSTGVYSPLHF
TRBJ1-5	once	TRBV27	CASSSWGGPDQPQHF
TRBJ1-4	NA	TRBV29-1	CSVEGGGNHEKLFF
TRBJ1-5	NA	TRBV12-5	CASHLLVGGVSNQPQHF
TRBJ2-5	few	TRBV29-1	CSVLPPGVETQYF
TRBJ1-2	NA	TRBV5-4	CASTLGVTGPNYGYTF